Listed here are 14 T cell receptor beta chains from one sample, sequenced in a study of blood T cell repertoires in COVID-19. TCRdb's copy holds only in-frame clones and misses some; the assay was immunoSEQ multiplex PCR. The sample holds about 210,000 clones, roughly 80% seen once. Sequencing was performed on peripheral blood. The receptors were gathered from a woman aged 80 or older with COVID-19, enrolled during active disease.

The rearrangement joins TRBV4-1 to TRBJ1-5, with 7 bases identical to TRBD1. Germline values: CDR1 MGHRA, CDR2 YSYEKL. This CDR3 has 21 residues. The V gene end was trimmed by 1 base and the J gene end by 2 bases; junction bases not matched to a gene: 20. The CDR3 loop is CASSQVWVPGQTPRGNQPQHF. The CDR3 DNA sequence: TGCGCCAGCAGCCAAGTTTGGGTGCCGGGACAGACCCCACGCGGCAATCAGCCCCAGCATTTT.

J is TRBJ2-2 and V is TRBV28, with 7 bases fitting TRBD1. V lost 7 bases to trimming and J lost 5 bases; unmatched junction nucleotides: 13. The CDR3 has 16 residues. Germline CDR1 reads MDHEN; CDR2 reads SYDVKM. DNA of the CDR3: TGTGCCAGCACCGAACAGGGGACATATTTGACCGGGGAGCTGTTTTTT. Translating it yields CASTEQGTYLTGELFF.

This chain uses TRBV7-2 with TRBJ1-5; D perhaps matches TRBD1 (6 bases). V dropped 2 bases and J dropped 9 bases, with 29 bases sitting between them. The length of the CDR3 is 19 residues. Per the germline V gene, CDR1 is SGHTA and CDR2 is FQGNSA. The CDR3 loop is CASSLLMGGDNVPVRPQHF. The CDR3 DNA sequence: TGTGCCAGCAGCTTACTTATGGGGGGGGACAACGTGCCGGTGAGGCCCCAGCATTTT. Combining the CDR3 with reference TRBV7-2 and TRBJ1-5 gives the whole variable domain GAGVSQSPSNKVTEKGKDVELRCDPISGHTALYWYRQSLGQGLEFLIYFQGNSAPDKSGLPSDRFSAERTGGSVSTLTIQRTQQEDSAVYLCASSLLMGGDNVPVRPQHFGDGTRLSIL.

The V call is TRBV6-5, the J call TRBJ2-3, with 9 bases that match TRBD2. With V trimmed by 4 bases and J by 2 bases, 4 bases remained unmatched. Germline CDR1 and CDR2: MNHEY and SVGAGI. This CDR3 is 15 amino acids long. CDR3 sequence reads: CASSLAGAVTDTQYF. CDR3 bases: TGTGCCAGCAGTTTAGCGGGGGCCGTCACAGATACGCAGTATTTT.

The genes are TRBV25-1 and TRBJ1-6; the D gene is possibly TRBD1 (6 bases). V gave up 7 bases and J gave up 9 bases, with 19 bases separating them. In germline, CDR1 is MGHDK, CDR2 SYGVNS. The CDR3 is 15 amino acids. CDR3 sequence (DNA): TGTGCCAGCACCCAGGCGTCAGGGGCGGTTTCACCCCTCCACTTT. As protein: CASTQASGAVSPLHF.

This chain uses TRBV5-1 with TRBJ2-1; tentatively, D is TRBD1 (6 bases). V lost 3 bases and J lost 6, with 19 bases in between. There are 16 residues in the CDR3. Per the germline V gene, CDR1 is SGHRS and CDR2 is YFSETQ. CDR3 DNA sequence: TGCGCCAGCAGCTGGGGGCAGGTGGGGGCGGTCAATGAGCAGTTCTTC. Its translation is CASSWGQVGAVNEQFF. The whole variable domain, remainder taken from reference TRBV5-1 and TRBJ2-1, is KAGVTQTPRYLIKTRGQQVTLSCSPISGHRSVSWYQQTPGQGLQFLFEYFSETQRNKGNFPGRFSGRQFSNSRSEMNVSTLELGDSALYLCASSWGQVGAVNEQFFGPGTRLTVL.

This rearrangement joins TRBV15 to TRBJ2-3, with D perhaps matching TRBD1 (6 bases). The V gene lost 5 bases and the J gene lost 6 bases, with 9 bases spanning the gap. The CDR3 spans 12 residues. Germline assignment: CDR1 LNHNV and CDR2 YYDKDF (reference sequence). The CDR3 coding sequence is TGTGCCACCAGCCCAAGGGGGGATACGCAGTATTTT. As protein: CATSPRGDTQYF.

The gene calls are TRBV5-4 and TRBJ2-7, with TRBD1 matching 7 bases. The CDR3 is made up of 17 amino acids. Germline-derived CDR1 and CDR2 are SGHNT and YYREEE (reference sequence). The trim removed 3 bases at V and 0 bases at J, leaving 12 bases unmatched. CDR3 in DNA: TGTGCCAGCAGCTCTGGGGGACAGTTGCTACCCTCCTACGAGCAGTACGTC. Translating it yields CASSSGGQLLPSYEQYV.

CDR3 nucleotides: TGCAGCGCCGGACAGGGCTTCAGCACAGATACGCAGTATTTT. Amino acid sequence: CSAGQGFSTDTQYF. The V and J genes are TRBV29-1 and TRBJ2-3; TRBD1 aligns across 8 bases. The germline gives CDR1 SQVTM, CDR2 ANQGSEA. The CDR3 extends over 14 amino acids. V trimming: 7 bases; J trimming: 0 bases; junction bases outside the gene matches: 6.

The chain has TRBV29-1 and TRBJ1-1; a weak D match, TRBD1 (6 bases). In germline, CDR1 is SQVTM, CDR2 ANQGSEA. There are 13 residues in the CDR3. V lost 2 bases to trimming and J lost 3 bases, with 10 bases between them. The DNA of the CDR3 is TGCAGCGTTGAACAGGGGCTGTACACTGAAGCTTTCTTT. Translated: CSVEQGLYTEAFF.

The rearrangement joins TRBV2 to TRBJ2-5; a possible D gene is TRBD2 (6 bases). Trimming took 7 bases from V and 5 from J, leaving 17 bases between them. This CDR3 is built from 14 residues. Per the germline V gene, CDR1 is SNHLY and CDR2 is FYNNEI. The CDR3 DNA sequence: TGTGCCAGCATTGCTCTCGGCGGAGGGGAGACCCAGTACTTC. Translation: CASIALGGGETQYF.

The chain is built from TRBV3-1 (or the pseudogene TRBV3-2) and TRBJ2-5; 9 nucleotides align to TRBD2. Germline trimming cut 1 base from V and 1 base from J; bases unmatched to any gene: 1. The CDR3 has 15 residues. Per the germline V gene, CDR1 is LGHDT and CDR2 is YNNKEL (reference sequence). CDR3 residues: CASSQASGVQETQYF. The CDR3, as DNA: TGTGCCAGCAGCCAAGCTAGCGGGGTCCAAGAGACCCAGTACTTC.

V and J are TRBV7-9 and TRBJ2-5; weak D call: TRBD2 (5 bases). V was trimmed by 8 bases and J by 2 bases, leaving 12 bases between them. There are 13 residues in the CDR3. The germline V gene encodes CDR1 SEHNR and CDR2 FQNEAQ (reference sequence). The CDR3 sequence: CASGSGMQETQYF. The CDR3 bases are TGTGCCAGCGGATCCGGGATGCAAGAGACCCAGTACTTC.

V usage is TRBV9 and J usage is TRBJ2-3; D gene uncertain. Trimming took 4 bases from V and 0 from J, leaving 6 bases between them. This CDR3 is 13 amino acids long. CDR1 and CDR2 from the germline V gene are SGDLS and YYNGEE. DNA of the CDR3: TGTGCCAGCAGCCCCATGAGCACAGATACGCAGTATTTT. Its translation is CASSPMSTDTQYF.